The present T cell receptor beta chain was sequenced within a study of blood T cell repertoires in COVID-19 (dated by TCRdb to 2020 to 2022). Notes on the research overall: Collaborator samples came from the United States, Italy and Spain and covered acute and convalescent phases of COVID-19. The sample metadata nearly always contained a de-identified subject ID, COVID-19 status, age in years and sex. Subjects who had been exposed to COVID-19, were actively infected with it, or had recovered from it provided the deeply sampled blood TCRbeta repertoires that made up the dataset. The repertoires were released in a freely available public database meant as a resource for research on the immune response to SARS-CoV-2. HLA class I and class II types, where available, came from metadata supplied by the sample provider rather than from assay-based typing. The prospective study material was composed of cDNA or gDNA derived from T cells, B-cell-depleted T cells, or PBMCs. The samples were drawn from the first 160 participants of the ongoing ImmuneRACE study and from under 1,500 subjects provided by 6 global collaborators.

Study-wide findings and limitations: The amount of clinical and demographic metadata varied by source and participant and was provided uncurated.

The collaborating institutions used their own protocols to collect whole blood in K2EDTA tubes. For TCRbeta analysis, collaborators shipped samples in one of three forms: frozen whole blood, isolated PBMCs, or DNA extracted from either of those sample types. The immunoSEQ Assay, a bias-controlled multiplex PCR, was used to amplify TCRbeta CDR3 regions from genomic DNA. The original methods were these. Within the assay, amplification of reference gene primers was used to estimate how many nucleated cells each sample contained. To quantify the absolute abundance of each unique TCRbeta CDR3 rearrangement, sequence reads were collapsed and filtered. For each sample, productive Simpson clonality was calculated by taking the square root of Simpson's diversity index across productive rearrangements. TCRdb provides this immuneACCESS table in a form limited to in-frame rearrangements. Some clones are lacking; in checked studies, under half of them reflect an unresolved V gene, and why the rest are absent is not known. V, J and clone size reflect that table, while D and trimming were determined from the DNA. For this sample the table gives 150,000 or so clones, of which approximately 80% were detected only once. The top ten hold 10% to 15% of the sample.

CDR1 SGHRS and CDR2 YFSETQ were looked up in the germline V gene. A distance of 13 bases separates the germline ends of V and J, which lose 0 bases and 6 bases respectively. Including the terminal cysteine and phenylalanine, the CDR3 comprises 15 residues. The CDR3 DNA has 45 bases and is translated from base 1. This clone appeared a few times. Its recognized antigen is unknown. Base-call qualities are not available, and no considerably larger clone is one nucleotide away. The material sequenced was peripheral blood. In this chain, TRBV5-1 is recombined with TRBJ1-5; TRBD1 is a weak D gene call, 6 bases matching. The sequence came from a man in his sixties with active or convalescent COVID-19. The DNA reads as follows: TGCGCCAGCAGCTTGGGGGATGTGGACAGTCAGCCCCAGCATTTT. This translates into CASSLGDVDSQPQHF.